These 11 T cell receptor beta chains share one sample of origin, sequenced in a study of cytomegalovirus exposure and HLA in healthy donors. This PCR relied on a set of 60 Vbeta primers and 13 Jbeta primers. The assay was immunoSEQ multiplex PCR, and TCRdb's table has in-frame clones only and misses some. Its listing shows 60,000 to 90,000 clones. The sample taken for sequencing was PBMCs. These receptors originate from a woman aged 35 to 49 in good health and CMV-seropositive.

This rearrangement joins TRBV7-9 to TRBJ2-7; 9 nucleotides line up with TRBD1. Germline-derived CDR1 and CDR2 are SEHNR and FQNEAQ (reference sequence). CDR3 size: 15 residues. V lost 4 bases and J lost 0; bases outside the gene matches: 4. The CDR3 protein is CASSSRDRDSYEQYF. The CDR3 region has the DNA TGTGCCAGCAGCTCAAGGGACAGGGACTCCTACGAGCAGTACTTC.

The chain uses TRBV7-3 and TRBJ1-5, with D unresolved. The V and J ends lost 4 bases and 6 bases respectively, with 10 bases between them. Germline CDR1 reads SGHTA; CDR2 reads FQGTGA. CDR3 length: 13 residues. The CDR3 is CASSSDLGQPQHF. The CDR3 bases are TGTGCCAGCAGCTCGGACTTGGGTCAGCCCCAGCATTTT.

The chain combines TRBV19 with TRBJ2-7, with TRBD1 identical over 9 bases. This CDR3 comprises 14 residues. The junction had 2 bases not matched to a gene; V was cut back by 5 bases and J by 0 bases. In germline, CDR1 is LNHDA, CDR2 SQIVND (reference sequence). This chain's CDR3 is CASSLGQGSYEQYF. Written as DNA, the CDR3 is TGTGCCAGTAGTTTGGGACAGGGCTCCTACGAGCAGTACTTC.

The chain links TRBV6-4 to TRBJ2-5, with a tentative D call TRBD1 (6 bases). V dropped 4 bases and J dropped 5 bases, with 17 bases sitting between them. The germline V gene encodes CDR1 MRHNA and CDR2 SNTAGT. The CDR3 spans 15 residues. In DNA, the CDR3 is TGTGCCAGCAGTGTAGGGGGTACGGCTGGGGAGACCCAGTACTTC. As protein: CASSVGGTAGETQYF.

The chain recombines TRBV28 with TRBJ1-4, with TRBD1 matching over 10 bases. CDR3 length: 15 residues. Trimming at V came to 7 bases and at J to 7 bases, leaving 9 bases not matched to a gene. Germline V gene sequence: CDR1 MDHEN, CDR2 SYDVKM. The CDR3 spells CASTSTGGLGEKLFF. CDR3 DNA: TGTGCCAGCACCTCGACAGGGGGCCTCGGTGAAAAACTGTTTTTT.

V gene TRBV5-1 combines with J gene TRBJ1-2; 8 bases are a match to TRBD1. This CDR3 has 13 residues. After removal of 4 bases from V and 6 bases from J, the junction contained 5 bases not matched to a gene. Germline CDR1 and CDR2: SGHRS and YFSETQ. The CDR3 coding sequence is TGCGCCAGCAGCGAAACAGGGGGAGATGGCTACACCTTC. Its protein is CASSETGGDGYTF.

The V and J genes are TRBV4-3 and TRBJ2-6; D perhaps matches TRBD2 (6 bases). V was cut by 6 bases and J by 0 bases, with 15 bases left in between. CDR1 LGHNA and CDR2 YSLEER come from the germline V gene. This CDR3 spans 17 amino acids. CDR3 sequence reads: CASSAGTPGSGANVLTF. In nucleotides, the CDR3 is TGCGCCAGCAGTGCCGGGACTCCGGGCTCTGGGGCCAACGTCCTGACTTTC.

The chain is built from TRBV11-2 and TRBJ2-5, with a tentative D call TRBD1 (5 bases). The end of the DNA aligns better with TRBJ2-7, so the J call may be wrong. The CDR3 covers 15 residues. CDR1 and CDR2 (germline): SGHAT, FQNNGV. The CDR3 nucleotides read TGTGCCAGCAGCTTAGTGAGTTCAGGGCCCTACGAGCAGTACTTC. This translates into CASSLVSSGPYEQYF.

The chain employs TRBV23-1 and TRBJ1-4; D uncertain. TRBV23-1 is an ORF, with its function uncertain. Between the trimmed V and J ends, which lost 0 bases and 4 bases, there was a span of 6 bases. The CDR3 is 14 residues long. Here the CDR3 DNA reads TGCGCCAGCAGTCAATCGGCCGATAATGAAAAACTGTTTTTT. It encodes CASSQSADNEKLFF.

This chain uses TRBV7-6 with TRBJ1-1, with D tentatively TRBD1 (6 bases). CDR1 is SGHVS, CDR2 FNYEAQ, per germline. This CDR3 is 14 amino acids long. V lost 2 bases to trimming and J lost 11 bases, with 18 bases between them. CDR3 sequence (DNA): TGTGCCAGCAGCTTAACCGGGACGGGACACGGGGCTTTCTTT. As protein: CASSLTGTGHGAFF.

V gene TRBV7-3 combines with J gene TRBJ2-1; TRBD1 might be the D (6 bases). CDR3 length: 15 amino acids. The germline V gene encodes CDR1 SGHTA and CDR2 FQGTGA. V was pared by 2 bases and J by 4 bases, with 12 bases between. The chain's CDR3 is CASSLQAGVYNEQFF. In nucleotides, the CDR3 is TGTGCCAGCAGCTTACAGGCAGGGGTGTACAATGAGCAGTTCTTC.